These T cell receptor beta chains were read from a single sample in a study of blood T cell repertoires in COVID-19. TCRdb's table, derived via immunoSEQ multiplex PCR, lists solely in-frame clones and lacks some. The data show 130,000 to 150,000 clones, roughly 88% seen once. Sequenced sample: peripheral blood. Every receptor here comes from a man between 65 and 85 years old with acute or convalescent COVID-19. The CDR3 runs from the conserved cysteine through the conserved F or W. The size entry is marked missing in some rows and otherwise reads once, few, many or a size class.

j_call v_call clone_size cdr3_aa
TRBJ1-6 TRBV9 few CASSVGWTGVSPLHF
TRBJ1-6 TRBV3-1/TRBV3-2 - CASSPGTGGVSPLHF
TRBJ2-2 TRBV4-1 - CASSQDRGQGRELFF
TRBJ2-1 TRBV19 - CASSSMGGSNYNEQFF
TRBJ1-4 TRBV4-2 - CASSQEGTGMIEKLFF
TRBJ1-1 TRBV2 - CASSDRWDSWARSEAFF
TRBJ1-6 TRBV19 - CATSTGMYNSPLHF
TRBJ1-6 TRBV18 - CASSPYQGPLHF
TRBJ1-5 TRBV19 - CASSIGDRAANNQPQHF
TRBJ2-1 TRBV27 - CASSLSGGGVYNEQFF
TRBJ2-3 TRBV19 - CASKGQGAQDTQYF
TRBJ2-3 TRBV7-8 - CAATRLASTDTQYF
TRBJ2-2 TRBV5-1 - CASSFRDPNTGELFF
TRBJ2-2 TRBV7-9 - CASNTRDSKSSTNTGELFF
TRBJ1-1 TRBV3-1/TRBV3-2 - CASSPSDRPNTEAFF
TRBJ1-6 TRBV2 - CASSANSPLHF
TRBJ1-1 TRBV19 - CASSDPGQAVSTEAFF
TRBJ2-1 TRBV24-1 once CATPSEVCMNEQFF
TRBJ2-1 TRBV19 - CASRGGPTKYNEQFF
TRBJ1-2 TRBV7-9 - CASSLGGGGGYTF
TRBJ1-2 TRBV6-5 few CASSLRRAGTNYGYTF